These 22 T cell receptor beta chains were all obtained from the same sample, sequenced in a study of regulatory T cells in long-lasting Graves disease. Assembly of TCR beta libraries relied on iRepertoire HTBI primers together with Arm-PCR of CDR3 regions. TCRdb passed the multiplex PCR reads through MiXCR, listing each CDR3 protein once. The sample has approximately 470,000 distinct CDR3 sequences; under 25% are singletons. This sample's time point: persistent/refractory GD, antithyroid drugs over 5 years with positive TRAb. The authors made the TCR library using RNA they extracted from PBMCs. This specimen was peripheral blood mononuclear cells (PBMCs), taken when the disease was refractory, from a patient treated with antithyroid drugs. Receptors originate from a female donor with Graves disease.

This clonotype was counted a few times. The V and J genes are TRBV27 and TRBJ1-5; the D is unclear. Germline-derived CDR1 and CDR2 are MNHEY and SMNVEV (reference sequence). Between the trimmed V and J ends, which lost 6 bases and 1 base, there was a span of 10 bases. The CDR3 totals 14 residues. This CDR3 reads CASSPRSSNQPQHF. The CDR3 nucleotides read TGTGCCAGCAGCCCCAGGTCCAGCAATCAGCCCCAGCATTTT.

This clonotype showed up many times. The chain joins TRBV27 to TRBJ1-5; D remains ambiguous. The V end was cut by 6 bases, the J end by 6 bases, with 21 bases between. In germline, CDR1 is MNHEY, CDR2 SMNVEV (reference sequence). This CDR3 comprises 16 residues. The CDR3 protein is CASRRSRAKGIQPQHF. CDR3 DNA sequence: TGTGCCAGCAGGAGATCTAGGGCCAAGGGAATTCAGCCCCAGCATTTT.

This clonotype was found many times. The chain links TRBV28 to TRBJ2-7; 8 nucleotides match TRBD1. CDR1 and CDR2 (germline): MDHEN, SYDVKM. J gave up 4 bases and V 5 bases, and 16 bases lay outside the gene matches. CDR3 length: 17 amino acids. CDR3 nucleotides: TGTGCCAGCAGTATAGCACTCGAAACGGACAGGGCGTACGAGCAGTACTTC. The encoded protein is CASSIALETDRAYEQYF.

This rearrangement joins TRBV7-3 to TRBJ2-7, with TRBD2 as a possible D gene (5 bases). From germline, CDR1 is SGHTA and CDR2 FQGTGA. V lost 2 bases and J 2 bases, leaving 10 bases between the germline ends. The CDR3 extends over 14 amino acids. CDR3 in amino acids: CASSLEEGPYEQYF. As DNA, the CDR3 is TGTGCCAGCAGCTTAGAAGAGGGTCCCTACGAGCAGTACTTC.

The V gene is TRBV2, the J gene TRBJ2-1; tentatively, D is TRBD1 (6 bases). This CDR3 has 13 amino acids. V was shortened by 2 bases and J by 8 bases, with 10 bases between the two germline ends. Germline values: CDR1 SNHLY, CDR2 FYNNEI. CDR3 loop: CASSETGIDEQFF. CDR3 coding DNA: TGTGCCAGCAGTGAAACAGGGATCGATGAGCAGTTCTTC.

In nucleotides, the CDR3 is TGTGCCAGCACAGCCTCGGCAGAGCAGTACTTC. Protein: CASTASAEQYF. The J gene is TRBJ2-7, the V gene TRBV7-9, with unresolved D. Trimming removed 7 bases from V and 7 bases from J, with 11 bases in between. Germline V gene lookup returns CDR1 SEHNR and CDR2 FQNEAQ (reference sequence). This CDR3 is built from 11 residues.

This clonotype came up many times. The chain is built from TRBV28 and TRBJ1-1, with 7 nucleotides matching TRBD1. The germline gives CDR1 MDHEN, CDR2 SYDVKM. The CDR3 contains 14 residues. V was pared by 6 bases and J by 5 bases, with 9 bases of the junction left unmatched. The CDR3 region is CASRPLTGVTEAFF. As DNA, the CDR3 is TGTGCCAGCAGACCACTAACAGGGGTGACTGAAGCTTTCTTT.

This clonotype was detected only a few times. The CDR3 sequence: CASSPREGAPEKLFF. CDR3 DNA sequence: TGTGCCAGCAGCCCCCGGGAGGGGGCGCCCGAAAAACTGTTTTTT. This chain links TRBV13 with TRBJ1-4, with TRBD1 matching over 7 bases. This CDR3 has 15 residues. Germline CDR1 is PRHDT and CDR2 is FYEKMQ (reference sequence). After removal of 5 bases from V and 8 bases from J, the junction contained 11 bases not matched to a gene.

This chain connects TRBV4-1 to TRBJ1-4, with a tentative D call TRBD1 (6 bases). CDR1 is MGHRA, CDR2 YSYEKL, per germline. The CDR3 contains 16 residues. V lost 3 bases, J lost 5 bases, and 16 bases lay in between. CDR3 sequence reads: CASSQMAGGLNEKLFF. The CDR3 DNA sequence: TGCGCCAGCAGCCAGATGGCGGGGGGCTTGAATGAAAAACTGTTTTTT.

This clonotype was seen at least ten times. The rearrangement uses TRBV6-5 and TRBJ2-2; D gene ambiguous. There are 14 residues in the CDR3. CDR1 MNHEY and CDR2 SVGAGI come from the germline V gene. V dropped 0 bases and J dropped 8 bases, with 10 bases sitting between them. The CDR3 nucleotides read TGTGCCAGCAGTTACTCACATGGGCTTGGGGAGCTGTTTTTT. Its protein is CASSYSHGLGELFF.

This clonotype was counted between two and nine times. The chain is built from TRBV7-9 and TRBJ1-2, with 7 positions matching TRBD1. Germline V gene lookup returns CDR1 SEHNR and CDR2 FQNEAQ (reference sequence). The V segment lost 6 bases and the J segment 2 bases; nucleotides outside the gene matches: 6. This CDR3 is 14 amino acids long. CDR3 region: CASRGDRLNYGYTF. The CDR3 DNA reads as TGTGCCAGCAGGGGGGACAGATTAAACTATGGCTACACCTTC.

In its sample, this clonotype was seen a few times. This chain links TRBV7-9 with TRBJ1-2; D is undetermined. CDR3 length: 15 residues. CDR1 SEHNR and CDR2 FQNEAQ come from the germline V gene (reference sequence). V dropped 0 bases and J dropped 5 bases, with 13 bases sitting between them. The CDR3 reads CASSLANPAGYGYTF. The CDR3 nucleotides are TGTGCCAGCAGCTTAGCGAATCCCGCGGGGTATGGCTACACCTTC.

This chain uses TRBV11-2 with TRBJ2-1; a weak D match, TRBD2 (6 bases). CDR1 SGHAT and CDR2 FQNNGV come from the germline V gene. V was pared by 0 bases and J by 8 bases, with 14 bases between. The CDR3 consists of 15 residues. In DNA, the CDR3 is TGTGCCAGCAGCTTAGATCATACGGGGGACGATGAGCAGTTCTTC. Amino acids: CASSLDHTGDDEQFF. The whole variable domain, remainder taken from reference TRBV11-2 and TRBJ2-1, is EAGVAQSPRYKIIEKRQSVAFWCNPISGHATLYWYQQILGQGPKLLIQFQNNGVVDDSQLPKDRFSAERLKGVDSTLKIQPAKLEDSAVYLCASSLDHTGDDEQFFGPGTRLTVL.

The V gene is TRBV6-1, the J gene TRBJ1-2, with 11 bases aligning to TRBD1. With V trimmed by 6 bases and J by 3 bases, 3 bases remained unmatched. CDR3 length: 14 amino acids. Germline V gene lookup returns CDR1 MNHNS and CDR2 SASEGT. Here the CDR3 DNA reads TGTGCCAGCAGAGGGGGACAGGGGGACTATGGCTACACCTTC. Its protein is CASRGGQGDYGYTF.

Worth noting for this clonotype: Given a much more abundant clone one base away, this may be a read error. The V call is TRBV11-2, the J call TRBJ1-6, with 7 bases aligning to TRBD1. The CDR3 has 14 amino acids. The germline gives CDR1 SGHAT, CDR2 FQNNGV. The CDR3 here is CVSSLGDRNSPLHF. The CDR3 DNA is TGTGTCAGCAGCTTAGGGGACAGAAATTCACCCCTCCACTTT.

The table lists this clonotype with a few counts. V gene TRBV3-1 combines with J gene TRBJ2-7, with D possibly being TRBD1 (5 bases). From germline, CDR1 is LGHDT and CDR2 YNNKEL (reference sequence). V gave up 4 bases and J gave up 0 bases, with 10 bases separating them. The CDR3 extends over 14 amino acids. CDR3 DNA sequence: TGTGCCAGCAGCCCAGGACACAGCTCCTACGAGCAGTACTTC. Its protein is CASSPGHSSYEQYF.

This clonotype was seen only a few times. This clone may be a read error of a much larger clone one base away. The rearrangement links TRBV28 to TRBJ2-5; the D gene is possibly TRBD2 (6 bases). The CDR3 covers 14 residues. Trimming took off 7 bases at V and 4 bases at J, with 16 bases between the two ends. CDR1 is MDHEN, CDR2 SYDVKM, per germline. CDR3: CASTPPGGSETQYF. As DNA, the CDR3 is TGTGCCAGCACCCCCCCCGGGGGTTCAGAGACCCAGTACTTC. Looking up the rest from reference TRBV28 and TRBJ2-5 gives the full variable domain: DVKVTQSSRYLVKRTGEKVFLECVQDMDHENMFWYRQDPGLGLRLIYFSYDVKMKEKGDIPEGYSVSREKKERFSLILESASTNQTSMYLCASTPPGGSETQYFGPGTRLLVL.

This clonotype was detected only a few times. The chain is built from TRBV20-1 and TRBJ2-6, with D hard to call. This CDR3 is built from 14 residues. With 6 bases removed from V and 1 base from J, the gap between germline ends came to 10 bases. Germline V CDR1 and CDR2: DFQATT, SNEGSKA (reference sequence). The CDR3 here is CSATQVSGANVLTF. The CDR3 region has the DNA TGCAGTGCAACTCAGGTGTCTGGGGCCAACGTCCTGACTTTC.

V is TRBV5-1 and J is TRBJ1-1; no clear D gene. Germline loops: CDR1 SGHRS, CDR2 YFSETQ. The CDR3 runs 14 residues. V lost 1 base and J lost 3, with 10 bases in between. CDR3 sequence reads: CASSLIDRDTEAFF. For the CDR3, the DNA is TGCGCCAGCAGCTTGATCGATCGGGACACTGAAGCTTTCTTT.

The chain couples TRBV4-2 to TRBJ2-7; D is undetermined. The V end was cut by 0 bases, the J end by 2 bases, with 11 bases between. The V gene's germline CDR1 is LGHNA and CDR2 YNFKEQ. The CDR3 extends over 15 amino acids. DNA for the CDR3: TGTGCCAGCAGCCAAGACCGGAGTGGAACCTACGAGCAGTACTTC. Translated, it gives CASSQDRSGTYEQYF.

The sample holds a few counts of this clonotype. A much larger clone differs by one base, so this may be a read error. V is TRBV5-1 and J is TRBJ1-1, with D uncertain. V was cut by 3 bases and J by 5 bases, with 11 bases left in between. CDR3 size: 13 residues. Germline V lookup: CDR1 SGHRS, CDR2 YFSETQ. CDR3 DNA sequence: TGCGCCAGCAGCTCGGCGAGCAGGACTGAAGCTTTCTTT. The encoded protein is CASSSASRTEAFF.

This sequence joins TRBV15 and TRBJ1-1, with D unclear. V shed 0 bases and J shed 7 bases, with 9 bases lying between them. Germline lookup yields CDR1 LNHNV and CDR2 YYDKDF (reference sequence). The CDR3 is 13 residues long. CDR3 coding DNA: TGTGCCACCAGCAGAGATGAGTCCCGTGAAGCTTTCTTT. As protein: CATSRDESREAFF.